This paragraph covers one T cell receptor (beta chain) sequence. Its antigen remains unidentified. One base away there is no much larger clone; base qualities are not given. From a lookup of the germline V gene, CDR1 and CDR2 are SQVTM and ANQGSEA. V and J are truncated by 6 bases and 0 bases respectively, leaving an intervening sequence of 9 bases. There are 13 amino acids in the CDR3, from cysteine to phenylalanine inclusive. The sequence is cut down to CDR3 DNA, 39 bases in frame from base 1. The sample originates from a study of persistence of HIV-infected CD4 T cells (dated by TCRdb to about 2020). For the study in its entirety: The study isolated CMV- and HIV-1 Gag-responding CD4+ T cells from ART-treated individuals to examine antigen-driven clonal expansion of HIV-1-infected cells. Peripheral blood samples of up to about 200 mL were obtained at multiple time points, with the exception of a couple of participants, for whom leukapheresis was performed at a single time point. The clonality of all cells in each sorted population was assessed by TCRbeta sequencing, whereas the clonality of infected cells was assessed by proviral sequencing. Suppressive ART had been received by participants for a median of around eight years. Cross-participant TCR cluster analysis included 8 or 9 participants for CMV and about 7 participants for Gag.

General conclusions and limits of the study: Few individuals were included in the study, and only a limited range of antigens was tested. Antigen-responding cells were enriched for expanded CDR3beta sequences that were degenerate, which suggests that CD4+ responses to CMV and Gag underwent convergent selection. Bulk TCR analyses could not be restricted to the rare CMV-responding cells that actually carried HIV-1 proviruses. TCRbeta richness in CMV- and Gag-responding cells was significantly lower than in anti-CD3/anti-CD28-responding cells; CMV-responding cells had higher oligoclonality than CD3/CD28-stimulated and Gag-responding cells. Within the same sorted populations, how oligoclonal the TCRs were correlated with how oligoclonal the proviruses were.

TCRbeta repertoires were sequenced from genomic DNA with the immunoSEQ hsTCRB assay version 4 in survey mode. For TCRbeta sequencing, genomic DNA was diluted to approximately 10 ng/uL, and up to 1 ug was used per sample. Per the source publication's procedure: Analysis of the TCRbeta data was done in ImmunoSeq Analyzer 3.0, and diversity was computed on productive nucleotide rearrangements. Using the Immunarch R package, lower-bound TCR diversity was estimated with the improved Chao index and clonality was estimated with the Gini coefficient. Different nucleotide rearrangements encoding the same CDR3beta amino acid sequence were counted as distinct clonotypes. Differential abundance analysis identified TCRbeta sequences significantly enriched in antigen-responding cells relative to anti-CD3/anti-CD28-activated cells. TCRs were clustered by predicted peptide-MHC specificity with GLIPH2, both within individual participants and across merged participant data sets. This immuneACCESS table, as held by TCRdb, lists in-frame sequences with V and J called but not all clones. Of the missing ones, under half trace to an unresolved V gene in checked studies; the others have no known cause. The V and J calls and clone size are taken from that table; D and trimming were inferred from the DNA. This sample has about 40,000 clones in its table, and about 84% of those were observed once. Of the sample, 14% is held by the ten largest clones.

The sample's treatment or condition, from its label and the paper: suppressive antiretroviral therapy. Cells were stimulated with a pool of overlapping HIV-1 Gag 15-mer peptides at roughly 0.99 ug per peptide per mL. Nonresponding CD40L-negative CD69-negative CD45RO-high memory CD4+ T cells were sorted as memory populations depleted of antigen-responding cells. Participants were HIV-1-infected adults who started suppressive ART during chronic infection. Participants had undetectable plasma HIV-1 RNA below 50 copies/mL for at least 4 years. To be included, participants needed a CD4+ T cell count above 400 cells/uL and a positive CMV serology. Before stimulation, PBMCs were isolated using density centrifugation and then depleted of CD8+ T cells. Stimulation of CD8-depleted PBMCs was carried out for 15 to 20 hours with anti-CD28/CD49d costimulation, CD40-blocking antibody and enfuvirtide, to prevent new infections. Sorting was done on either a Beckman Coulter MoFlo Legacy or an XDP sorter, and propidium iodide was used to exclude dead cells. The QIAamp DNA Mini Kit was used for genomic DNA extraction from samples above one million cells, and the Quick-DNA Microprep Kit was used otherwise.

Source: CD4+ T cells sorted from PBMCs after approximately 19-hour stimulation, taken from a patient who received antiretroviral therapy. The sample's cell subset or site label, decoded: CD40L-CD69- CD45RO-high memory CD4 T cells not responding to Gag peptides. The sequence links TRBV29-1 to TRBJ2-4; the D gene assignment is ambiguous. The clonotype was recovered from an adult man with HIV who was CMV-seropositive. The encoded CDR3 is CSVGVLAKNIQYF. Read as DNA, the sequence is TGCAGCGTCGGTGTCCTAGCCAAAAACATTCAGTACTTC. Extended through the reference TRBV29-1 and TRBJ2-4 proteins, this CDR3 yields the full variable domain: SAVISQKPSRDICQRGTSLTIQCQVDSQVTMMFWYRQQPGQSLTLIATANQGSEATYESGFVIDKFPISRPNLTFSTLTVSNMSPEDSSIYLCSVGVLAKNIQYFGAGTRLSVL.